Included here is one T cell receptor (beta chain) sequence, with context. Its antigen is still unknown. This record comes from a study of cytomegalovirus exposure and HLA in healthy donors. Study-level results: Fewer N-insertions than the roughly 670-donor mean were reportedly shown by an Asian-associated ancestry cluster in a later analysis.

Researchers ran the PCR with 60 Vbeta and 13 Jbeta primers. Data came from immunoSEQ multiplex PCR; TCRdb stores just in-frame clones and leaves some out. Among 200,000 to 250,000 clones listed, around four fifths were seen once. The CDR3 runs to 15 residues. Germline V gene sequence: CDR1 SGDLS, CDR2 YYNGEE. J gave up 4 bases and V 7 bases, and 10 bases lay outside the gene matches. Nominal health characterized the donors when sampled, though unrecorded immune exposures were likely. The receptor comes from a boy aged 2 to 9 in good health and CMV-seronegative. The chain has TRBV9 and TRBJ2-7; TRBD2 agrees at 11 bases. Specimen: PBMCs. The CDR3 sequence is CASSRASGGWYEQYF. CDR3 nucleotides: TGTGCCAGCTCCCGGGCTAGCGGGGGGTGGTACGAGCAGTACTTC.